These 15 T cell receptor beta chains were all obtained from the same sample, sequenced in a study of blood T cell repertoires in COVID-19. Profiling relied on immunoSEQ multiplex PCR, and the TCRdb table lists in-frame clones only, not all of them. The sample records around 250,000 clones, about 86% being singletons. Sequenced material: peripheral blood. The receptors here all came from a man in his sixties with acute or convalescent COVID-19.

This chain joins TRBV28 and TRBJ1-4, with D possibly being TRBD1 (5 bases). Trimming took off 3 bases at V and 4 bases at J, with 15 bases between the two ends. Germline lookup yields CDR1 MDHEN and CDR2 SYDVKM. This CDR3 is 16 amino acids long. CDR3 in DNA: TGTGCCAGCAGTTTTGGGGCGGAACCGTTTAATGAAAAACTGTTTTTT. Amino acids: CASSFGAEPFNEKLFF.

V usage is TRBV30 and J usage is TRBJ2-2, with 9 bases matching TRBD1. V lost 8 bases, J lost 6 bases, and 7 bases stayed unmatched. The germline gives CDR1 GTSNPN, CDR2 SVGIG (reference sequence). This CDR3 is built from 13 residues. CDR3 protein: CAGGTGKAGELFF. The CDR3 DNA is TGTGCCGGCGGGACAGGGAAGGCCGGGGAGCTGTTTTTT.

This clone came up once. This chain connects TRBV28 to TRBJ2-7; 9 nucleotides match TRBD2. With V trimmed by 4 bases and J by 0 bases, 13 bases remained unmatched. There are 18 residues in the CDR3. Looked up from germline, CDR1 is MDHEN and CDR2 is SYDVKM. CDR3 bases: TGTGCCAGCAGTTCCCTTAAGAGTCGACTAGCGGACTCCTACGAGCAGTACTTC. Translating gives CASSSLKSRLADSYEQYF.

This clone was recorded a few times. The chain uses TRBV7-8 and TRBJ1-5; 7 bases are a match to TRBD1. V dropped 0 bases and J dropped 6; count of bases not matched to a gene: 2. This CDR3 has 14 amino acids. Germline V CDR1 and CDR2: SGHVS, FQNEAQ. The CDR3 here is CASSLATGTQPQHF. Written as DNA, the CDR3 is TGTGCCAGCAGCTTAGCGACAGGGACTCAGCCCCAGCATTTT.

The J gene is TRBJ1-1, the V gene TRBV28; 10 nucleotides match TRBD1. Trimming cost V 6 bases and J 4 bases; bases outside gene matches: 17. This CDR3 is built from 18 residues. Germline lookup yields CDR1 MDHEN and CDR2 SYDVKM. Here the CDR3 reads CASSPLTGGWSPRTEAFF. DNA of the CDR3: TGTGCCAGCAGCCCGTTGACAGGGGGCTGGAGCCCACGCACTGAAGCTTTCTTT.

Here the CDR3 reads CASSPTGTLLLGETQYF. CDR3 coding DNA: TGTGCCAGCAGCCCAACCGGGACACTGCTGCTCGGGGAGACCCAGTACTTC. V gene TRBV9 combines with J gene TRBJ2-5; maybe TRBD1 (6 bases). Trimming left V 4 bases short and J 5 bases short, with 24 bases between. Germline V CDR1 and CDR2: SGDLS, YYNGEE. This CDR3 has 17 residues.

This chain uses TRBV18 with TRBJ1-5, with 8 positions matching TRBD1. The CDR3 covers 14 residues. Germline values: CDR1 KGHSH, CDR2 LQKENI. Trimming at V came to 2 bases and at J to 6 bases, leaving 3 bases not matched to a gene. The CDR3 DNA sequence: TGTGCCAGCTCACCAACAGGGGGGCGTCAGCCCCAGCATTTT. This translates into CASSPTGGRQPQHF.

This clone was seen a single time. The chain has TRBV10-3 and TRBJ2-2, with D perhaps matching TRBD1 (6 bases). The length of the CDR3 is 16 residues. Trimming pared 3 bases from V and 2 bases from J, leaving 13 bases between. Looked up from germline, CDR1 is ENHRY and CDR2 is SYGVKD. CDR3 nucleotide sequence: TGTGCCATCAGTGACCTCCGGGACACAAACACCGGGGAGCTGTTTTTT. Protein product: CAISDLRDTNTGELFF.

V gene TRBV28 combines with J gene TRBJ1-2; D is possibly TRBD1 (6 bases). Germline V gene sequence: CDR1 MDHEN, CDR2 SYDVKM. The V end lost 0 bases, the J end lost 6 bases, and 14 bases lay between the germline ends. The CDR3 covers 15 residues. CDR3 in amino acids: CASSLWGALRNGYTF. In DNA form, the CDR3 reads TGTGCCAGCAGTTTATGGGGGGCCCTAAGGAATGGCTACACCTTC.

The rearrangement uses TRBV9 and TRBJ2-7, with D hard to call. There are 14 residues in the CDR3. V was cut by 0 bases and J by 3 bases, with 10 bases left in between. The V gene's germline CDR1 is SGDLS and CDR2 YYNGEE. The CDR3 reads CASSVGFRSYEQYF. The CDR3 DNA reads as TGTGCCAGCAGCGTAGGATTCCGGAGCTACGAGCAGTACTTC.

The chain joins TRBV28 to TRBJ2-7, with 10 bases that match TRBD2. CDR1 is MDHEN and CDR2 is SYDVKM in the germline V gene. The J segment lost 6 bases and the V segment lost 2 bases, leaving 7 bases of the junction unmatched. This CDR3 comprises 15 residues. The CDR3 DNA reads TGTGCCAGCAGTTTACCCAGCGGGAGGGTGATCGAGCAGTACTTC. Translation: CASSLPSGRVIEQYF.

This clone was seen more than once but under ten times. The V gene is TRBV6-2 or TRBV6-3, the J gene TRBJ2-7; D is possibly TRBD1 (6 bases). Germline V gene sequence: CDR1 MNHEY, CDR2 SVGEGT. Trimming took off 4 bases at V and 6 bases at J, with 10 bases between the two ends. The CDR3 is made up of 12 amino acids. The CDR3 nucleotides are TGTGCCAGCAGTTTGGGACACTCCGAGCAGTACTTC. Its translation is CASSLGHSEQYF.

The V call is TRBV28, the J call TRBJ1-4, with TRBD1 matching over 8 bases. V was clipped by 6 bases and J by 5 bases; unmatched bases: 8. Per germline, CDR1 MDHEN and CDR2 SYDVKM. The CDR3 extends over 15 amino acids. As DNA, the CDR3 is TGTGCCAGCAGGGGACAGGAGAATTCAAATGAAAAACTGTTTTTT. Residues: CASRGQENSNEKLFF.

This chain uses TRBV9 with TRBJ2-7, with D tentatively TRBD2 (6 bases). The CDR3 has 16 residues. The germline V gene encodes CDR1 SGDLS and CDR2 YYNGEE. Trimming stripped 0 bases from V and 0 bases from J, with 13 bases between. This CDR3 is CASSVGSAGSSYEQYF. In nucleotides, the CDR3 is TGTGCCAGCAGCGTAGGCTCGGCGGGAAGCTCCTACGAGCAGTACTTC.

Only a few counts were recorded for this clone. This chain connects TRBV2 to TRBJ1-4; no reliable D call. The CDR3 length is 16 residues. With 2 bases removed from V and 7 bases from J, the gap between germline ends came to 17 bases. Germline lookup yields CDR1 SNHLY and CDR2 FYNNEI. The CDR3 DNA reads as TGTGCCAGCAGTGAAAATTCGGGGTTTCCAGGTGAAAAACTGTTTTTT. Protein: CASSENSGFPGEKLFF.